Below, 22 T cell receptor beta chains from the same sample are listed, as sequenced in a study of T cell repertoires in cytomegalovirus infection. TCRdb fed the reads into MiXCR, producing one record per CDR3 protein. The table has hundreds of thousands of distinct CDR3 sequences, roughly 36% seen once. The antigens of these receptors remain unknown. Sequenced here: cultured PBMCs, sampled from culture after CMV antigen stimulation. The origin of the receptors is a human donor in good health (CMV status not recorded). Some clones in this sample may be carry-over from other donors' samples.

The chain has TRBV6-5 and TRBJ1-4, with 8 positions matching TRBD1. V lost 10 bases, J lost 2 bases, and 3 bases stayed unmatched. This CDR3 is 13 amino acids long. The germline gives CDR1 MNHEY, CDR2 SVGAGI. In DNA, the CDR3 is TGTGCCACTGCAGGGGGCACTAATGAAAAACTGTTTTTT. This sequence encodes CATAGGTNEKLFF.

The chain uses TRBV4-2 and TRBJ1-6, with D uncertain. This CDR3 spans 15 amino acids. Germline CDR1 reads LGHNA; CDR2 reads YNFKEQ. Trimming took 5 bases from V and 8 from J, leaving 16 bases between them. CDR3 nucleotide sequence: TGTGCCAGCAGCATATCCCGGGTGGAAGATTCACCCCTCCACTTT. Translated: CASSISRVEDSPLHF.

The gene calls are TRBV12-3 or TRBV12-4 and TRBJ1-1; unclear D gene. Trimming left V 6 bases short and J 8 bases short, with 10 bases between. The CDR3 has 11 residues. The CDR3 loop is CASSPLQEAFF. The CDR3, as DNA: TGTGCCAGCAGCCCGTTACAGGAAGCTTTCTTT.

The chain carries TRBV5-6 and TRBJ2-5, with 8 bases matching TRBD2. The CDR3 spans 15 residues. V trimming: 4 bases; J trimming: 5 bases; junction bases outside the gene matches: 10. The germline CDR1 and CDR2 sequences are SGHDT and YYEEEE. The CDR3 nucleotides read TGTGCCAGCAGCGGGACGCGGGGGGCAGGGGAGACCCAGTACTTC. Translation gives CASSGTRGAGETQYF.

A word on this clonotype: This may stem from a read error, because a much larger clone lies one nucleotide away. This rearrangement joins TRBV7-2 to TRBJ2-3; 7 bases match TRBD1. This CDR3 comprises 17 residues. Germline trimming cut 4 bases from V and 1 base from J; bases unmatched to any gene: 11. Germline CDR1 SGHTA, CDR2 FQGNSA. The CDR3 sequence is CASSSASSGGRTDTQYF. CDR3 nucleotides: TGTGCCAGCAGCTCAGCTAGTTCAGGGGGTCGCACAGATACGCAGTATTTT.

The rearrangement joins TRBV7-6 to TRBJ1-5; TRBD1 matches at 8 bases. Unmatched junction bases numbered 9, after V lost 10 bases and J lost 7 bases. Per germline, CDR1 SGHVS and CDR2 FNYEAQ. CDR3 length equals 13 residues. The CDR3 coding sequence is TGTGCCAACCGGACAGGGCTAAAACAGCCCCAGCATTTT. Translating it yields CANRTGLKQPQHF.

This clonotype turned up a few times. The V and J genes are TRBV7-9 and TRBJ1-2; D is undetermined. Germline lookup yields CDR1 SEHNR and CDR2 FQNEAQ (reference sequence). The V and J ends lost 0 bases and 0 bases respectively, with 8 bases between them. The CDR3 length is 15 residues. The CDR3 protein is CASSLADGPNYGYTF. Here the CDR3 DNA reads TGTGCCAGCAGCTTAGCGGACGGCCCTAACTATGGCTACACCTTC. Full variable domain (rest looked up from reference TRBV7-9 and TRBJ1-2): DTGVSQNPRHKITKRGQNVTFRCDPISEHNRLYWYRQTLGQGPEFLTYFQNEAQLEKSRLLSDRFSAERPKGSFSTLEIQRTEQGDSAMYLCASSLADGPNYGYTFGSGTRLTVV.

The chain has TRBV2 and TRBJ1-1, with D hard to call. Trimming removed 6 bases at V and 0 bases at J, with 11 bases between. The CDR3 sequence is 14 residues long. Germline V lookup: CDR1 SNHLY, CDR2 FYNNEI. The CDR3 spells CASSRTEMNTEAFF. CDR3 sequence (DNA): TGTGCCAGCAGCAGGACGGAAATGAACACTGAAGCTTTCTTT.

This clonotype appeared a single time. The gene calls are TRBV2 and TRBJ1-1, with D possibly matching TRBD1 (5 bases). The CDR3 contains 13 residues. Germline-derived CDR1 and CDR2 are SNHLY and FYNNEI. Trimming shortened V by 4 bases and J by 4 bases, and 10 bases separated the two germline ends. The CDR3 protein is CASSVQGLTEAFF. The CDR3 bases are TGTGCCAGCAGTGTTCAGGGTCTCACTGAAGCTTTCTTT.

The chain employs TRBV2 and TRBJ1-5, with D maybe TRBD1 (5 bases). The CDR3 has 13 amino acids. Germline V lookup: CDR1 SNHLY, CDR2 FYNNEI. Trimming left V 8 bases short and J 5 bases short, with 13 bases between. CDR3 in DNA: TGTGCCAGCCAAGACGAGGGACATCAGCCCCAGCATTTT. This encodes CASQDEGHQPQHF.

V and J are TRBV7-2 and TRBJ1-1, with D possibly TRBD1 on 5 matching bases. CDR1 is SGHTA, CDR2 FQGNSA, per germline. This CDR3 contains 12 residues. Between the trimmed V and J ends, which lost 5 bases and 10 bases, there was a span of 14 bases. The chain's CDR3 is CASSRVGGRAFF. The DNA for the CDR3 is TGTGCCAGCAGCCGGGTGGGGGGGAGAGCTTTCTTT.

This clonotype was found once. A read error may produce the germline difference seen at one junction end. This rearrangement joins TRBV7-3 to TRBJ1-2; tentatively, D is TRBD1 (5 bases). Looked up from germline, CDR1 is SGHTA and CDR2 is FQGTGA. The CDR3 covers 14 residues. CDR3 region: CASSLMDKGYGYIF. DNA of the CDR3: TGTGCCAGCAGCTTAATGGACAAGGGTTATGGCTACATCTTC.

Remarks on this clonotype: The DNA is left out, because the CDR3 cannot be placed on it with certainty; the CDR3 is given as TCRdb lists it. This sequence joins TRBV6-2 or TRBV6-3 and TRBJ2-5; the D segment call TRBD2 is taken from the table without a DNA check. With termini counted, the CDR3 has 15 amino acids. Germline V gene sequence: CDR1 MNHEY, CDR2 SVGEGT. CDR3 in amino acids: CASSYFGPIQETQYF.

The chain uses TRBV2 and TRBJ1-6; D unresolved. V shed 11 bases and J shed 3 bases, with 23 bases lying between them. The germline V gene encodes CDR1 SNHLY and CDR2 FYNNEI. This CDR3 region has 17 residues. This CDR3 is CASDGVVTWGYNSPLHF. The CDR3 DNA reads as TGTGCCTCCGACGGGGTGGTGACTTGGGGCTATAATTCACCCCTCCACTTT.

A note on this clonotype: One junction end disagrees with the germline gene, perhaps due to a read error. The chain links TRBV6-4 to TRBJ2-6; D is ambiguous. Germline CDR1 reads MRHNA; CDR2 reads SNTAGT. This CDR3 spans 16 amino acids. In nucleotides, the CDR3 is TGTGCCAGCAGTGACCGACCTTCAGATGGGTCCAACGTCCTGACTTTC. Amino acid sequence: CASSDRPSDGSNVLTF.

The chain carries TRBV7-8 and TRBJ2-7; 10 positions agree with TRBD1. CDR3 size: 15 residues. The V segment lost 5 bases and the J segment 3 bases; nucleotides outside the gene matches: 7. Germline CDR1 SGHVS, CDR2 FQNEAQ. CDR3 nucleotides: TGTGCCAGCAGCCTAATGGGGACAGGGGACTACGAGCAGTACTTC. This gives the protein CASSLMGTGDYEQYF.

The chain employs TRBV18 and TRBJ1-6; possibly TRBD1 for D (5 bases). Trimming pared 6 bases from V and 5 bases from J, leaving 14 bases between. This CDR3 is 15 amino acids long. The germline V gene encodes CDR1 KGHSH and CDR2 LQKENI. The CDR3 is CASSGGAGNNSPLHF. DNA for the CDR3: TGTGCCAGCTCCGGTGGGGCAGGGAATAATTCACCCCTCCACTTT.

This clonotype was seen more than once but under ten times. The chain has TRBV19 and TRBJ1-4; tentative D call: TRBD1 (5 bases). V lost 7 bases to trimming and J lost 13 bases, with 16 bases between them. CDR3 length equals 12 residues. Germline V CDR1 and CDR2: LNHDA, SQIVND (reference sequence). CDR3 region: CASTPPGGGLFF. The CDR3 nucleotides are TGTGCCAGTACTCCTCCAGGCGGGGGACTGTTTTTT. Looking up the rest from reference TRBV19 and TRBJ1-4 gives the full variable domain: DGGITQSPKYLFRKEGQNVTLSCEQNLNHDAMYWYRQDPGQGLRLIYYSQIVNDFQKGDIAEGYSVSREKKESFPLTVTSAQKNPTAFYLCASTPPGGGLFFGSGTQLSVL.

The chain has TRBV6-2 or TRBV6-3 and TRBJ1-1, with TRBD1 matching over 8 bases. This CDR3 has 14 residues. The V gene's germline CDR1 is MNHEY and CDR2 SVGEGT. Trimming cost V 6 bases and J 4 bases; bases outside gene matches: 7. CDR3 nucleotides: TGTGCCAGCAGGAGACAGGGGTGGAGCACTGAAGCTTTCTTT. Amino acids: CASRRQGWSTEAFF.

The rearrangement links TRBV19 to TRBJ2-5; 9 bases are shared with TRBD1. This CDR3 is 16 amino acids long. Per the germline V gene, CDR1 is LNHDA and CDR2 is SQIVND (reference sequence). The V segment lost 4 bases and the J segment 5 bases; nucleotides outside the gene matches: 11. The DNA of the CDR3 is TGTGCCAGTAGTAAAACAGGGGGCCGGATTTATGAGACCCAGTACTTC. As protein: CASSKTGGRIYETQYF.

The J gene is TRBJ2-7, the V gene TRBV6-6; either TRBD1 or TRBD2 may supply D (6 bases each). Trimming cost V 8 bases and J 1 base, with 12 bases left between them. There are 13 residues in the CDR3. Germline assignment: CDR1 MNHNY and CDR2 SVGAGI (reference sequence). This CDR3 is CASAQGTSYEQYF. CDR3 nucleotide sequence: TGTGCCAGCGCCCAGGGGACTTCCTACGAGCAGTACTTC.

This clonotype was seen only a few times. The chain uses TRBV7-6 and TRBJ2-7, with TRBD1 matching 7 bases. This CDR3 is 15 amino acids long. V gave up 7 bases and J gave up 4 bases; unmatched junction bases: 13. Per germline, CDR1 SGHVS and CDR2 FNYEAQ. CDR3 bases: TGTGCCAGCACCCACGTAGACAGGGACCCGTACGAGCAGTACTTC. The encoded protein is CASTHVDRDPYEQYF.